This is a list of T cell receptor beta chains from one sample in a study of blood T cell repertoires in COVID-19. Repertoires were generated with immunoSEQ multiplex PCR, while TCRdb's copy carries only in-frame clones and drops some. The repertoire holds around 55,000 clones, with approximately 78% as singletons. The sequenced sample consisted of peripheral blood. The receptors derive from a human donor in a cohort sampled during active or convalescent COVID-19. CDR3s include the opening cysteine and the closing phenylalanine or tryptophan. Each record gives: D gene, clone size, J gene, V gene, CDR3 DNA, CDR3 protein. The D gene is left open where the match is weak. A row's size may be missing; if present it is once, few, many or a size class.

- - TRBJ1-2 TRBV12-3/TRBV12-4 TGTGCCAGCAGTTTAGAGGGGCGAGGCTACACCTTC CASSLEGRGYTF
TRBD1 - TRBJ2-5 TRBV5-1 TGCGCCAGCAGCTTGGATGGGACAGGGCTTTTGGAGACCCAGTACTTC CASSLDGTGLLETQYF
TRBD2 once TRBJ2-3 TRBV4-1 TGCGCCAGCAGCCTTGCTAGCGGGGGCCGTTCGATTAGCACAGATACGCAGTATTTT CASSLASGGRSISTDTQYF
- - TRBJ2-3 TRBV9 TGTGCCAGCAGCGAGAGACTAGATTCCACAGATACGCAGTATTTT CASSERLDSTDTQYF
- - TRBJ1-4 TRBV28 TGTGCCAGCAGTACCCCCCTGACTGTTGAAAAACTGTTTTTT CASSTPLTVEKLFF
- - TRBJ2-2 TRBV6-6 TGTGCCAGCAGTGACGGCACTACGAACACCGGGGAGCTGTTTTTT CASSDGTTNTGELFF
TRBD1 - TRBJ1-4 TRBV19 TGTGCCAGTAGTCATGGACAGGGGGCTGAAAAACTGTTTTTT CASSHGQGAEKLFF
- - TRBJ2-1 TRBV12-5 TGTGCTAGTGGTTCGGGGGACTTTGCCCAGTTCTTC CASGSGDFAQFF
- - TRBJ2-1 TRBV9 TGTGCCAGCAGCGTAGAGGCGGCCCATGACAATGAGCAGTTCTTC CASSVEAAHDNEQFF
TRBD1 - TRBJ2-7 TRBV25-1 TGTGCCAGCAGTGAGTTGGGACAGGGGGCGCGGGAGCAGTACTTC CASSELGQGAREQYF
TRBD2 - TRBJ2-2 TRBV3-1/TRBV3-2 TGTGCCAGCAGCCCCCAGGGAGCGGGGGGCACCGGGGAGCTGTTTTTT CASSPQGAGGTGELFF
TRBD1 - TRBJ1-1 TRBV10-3 TGTGCCATCAGCCCGGGACAGAGGAACACTGAAGCTTTCTTT CAISPGQRNTEAFF
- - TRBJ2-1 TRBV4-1 TGCGCCAGCATCGGGGGGCGAGATAATGAGCAGTTCTTC CASIGGRDNEQFF
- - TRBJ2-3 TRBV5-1 TGCGCCAGCAGGGGCAGCTACTCTAGCACAGATACGCAGTATTTT CASRGSYSSTDTQYF
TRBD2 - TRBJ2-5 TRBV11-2 TGTGCCAGCAGCATAAAGCTAACTAGCGGGGGGTCCCAGTACTTC CASSIKLTSGGSQYF
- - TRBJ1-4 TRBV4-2 TGTGCCAGCAGCCAAGGGGACACGTCTATGACTAATGAAAAACTGTTTTTT CASSQGDTSMTNEKLFF
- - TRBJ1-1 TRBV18 TGTGCCAGCTCACCCAGGGAGGTGAACACTGAAGCTTTCTTT CASSPREVNTEAFF
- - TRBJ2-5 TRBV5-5 TGTGCCAGCAGCTGGGGCTTAACCCCTCAAGAGACCCAGTACTTC CASSWGLTPQETQYF
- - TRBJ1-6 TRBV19 TGTGCCAGTAGTTTGGGCTTCTCCTATAATTCACCCCTCCACTTT CASSLGFSYNSPLHF
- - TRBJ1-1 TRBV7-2 TGTGCCAGCAGCTCACAGGGTGACACTGAAGCTTTCTTT CASSSQGDTEAFF
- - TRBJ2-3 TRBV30 TGTGCCTGGAGTGAACTAGCTTGGGTCGGTACGCAGTATTTT CAWSELAWVGTQYF
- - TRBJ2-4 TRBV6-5 TGTGCCAGCAACGCGGAATTTTTAGCCAAAAACATTCAGTACTTC CASNAEFLAKNIQYF
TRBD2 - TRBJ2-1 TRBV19 TGTGCCAGTAGTATAGGGCTAGCGGGGGGGAATGAGCAGTTCTTC CASSIGLAGGNEQFF
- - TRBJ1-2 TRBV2 TGTGCCAGCAGTGGAGGACAGCACTATGGCTACACCTTC CASSGGQHYGYTF
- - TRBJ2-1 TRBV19 TGTGCCAGTAGTATAGGCCCCCTCAGGGGTGAGCAGTTCTTC CASSIGPLRGEQFF
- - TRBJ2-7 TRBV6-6 TGTGCCAGCAGGAGACAGAGCTCCTACGAGCAGTACTTC CASRRQSSYEQYF
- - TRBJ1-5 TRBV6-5 TGTGCCACAATCCCCCTACTCAGCAATCAGCCCCAGCATTTT CATIPLLSNQPQHF
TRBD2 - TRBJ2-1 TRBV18 TGTGCCAGCTCACTACTAGCGGGGGGTTACAATGAGCAGTTCTTC CASSLLAGGYNEQFF
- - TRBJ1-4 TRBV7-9 TGTGCCAGCAGCTCCGAACAGGGCTTTAATGAAAAACTGTTTTTT CASSSEQGFNEKLFF
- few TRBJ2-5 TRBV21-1 TGTGCCACCTTGCGCGGGGGGGCCGGAGCCCTACTTCAAGAGACCCAGTACTTC CATLRGGAGALLQETQYF
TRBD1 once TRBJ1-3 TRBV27 TGTGCCAGTAAGGGGACAGGGGTCGGAAACACCATATATTTT CASKGTGVGNTIYF
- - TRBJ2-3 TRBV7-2 TGTGCCAGCAGCTTTATCAGGAGGAGCACAGATACGCAGTATTTT CASSFIRRSTDTQYF
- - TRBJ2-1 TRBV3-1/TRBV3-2 TGTGCCAGCAGCCAAGGAGAAATAGAATCAAATGAGCAGTTCTTC CASSQGEIESNEQFF
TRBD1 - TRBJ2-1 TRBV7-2 TGTGCCAGCAGCAGGGACAGGGGAAACAATGAGCAGTTCTTC CASSRDRGNNEQFF
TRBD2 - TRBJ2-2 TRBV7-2 TGTGCCAGCAGCTTATACGGGGGGGAGAACACCGGGGAGCTGTTTTTT CASSLYGGENTGELFF
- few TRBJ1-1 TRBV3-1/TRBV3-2 TGTGCCAGCAGCCAAGATCAGTTGCGGACTGAAGCTTTCTTT CASSQDQLRTEAFF
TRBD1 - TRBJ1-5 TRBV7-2 TGTGCCAGCAGCTTATGGGGGGGGACAGGAACCGCCTCCCAGCATTTT CASSLWGGTGTASQHF
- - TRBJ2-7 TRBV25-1 TGTGCCAGCAGTTACGGTTCCTACGAGCAGTACTTC CASSYGSYEQYF
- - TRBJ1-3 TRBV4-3 TGCGCCAGCAGCCAAGATGATCCTAGGAGCTCTGGAAACACCATATATTTT CASSQDDPRSSGNTIYF
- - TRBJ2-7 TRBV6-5 TGTGCCAGCACACCGAGCTCCTACGAGCAGTACTTC CASTPSSYEQYF
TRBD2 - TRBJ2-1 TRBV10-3 TGTGCCATCAGTGGGGGACTAGCGGACAATGAGCAGTTCTTC CAISGGLADNEQFF
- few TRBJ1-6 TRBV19 TGTGCCAGTAGTCCGGGACAAAATTCACCCCTCCACTTT CASSPGQNSPLHF
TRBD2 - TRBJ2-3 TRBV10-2 TGCGCCAGCAGGAGGCTAGCGGGGGGGACAGATACGCAGTATTTT CASRRLAGGTDTQYF
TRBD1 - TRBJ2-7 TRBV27 TGTGCCAGCAGTTTTTTGGGACAGGGCTTGGGGGAGCAGTACTTC CASSFLGQGLGEQYF
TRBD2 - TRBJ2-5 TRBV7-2 TGTGCCAGCAGCCCAGGGACTAGCGGGGGCTTCCTCCAAGAGACCCAGTACTTC CASSPGTSGGFLQETQYF
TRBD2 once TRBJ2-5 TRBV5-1 TGCGCCAGCAGCTTGGTTCCTAGCGGGGGGACACAAGAGACCCAGTACTTC CASSLVPSGGTQETQYF
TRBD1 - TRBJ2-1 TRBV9 TGTGCCAGCAGCCCATCGGACAGGGCCCATGAGCAGTTCTTC CASSPSDRAHEQFF
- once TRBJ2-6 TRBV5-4 TGTGCCAGCAGCTTGGATCCCCAGGGTGTATCTGGGGCCAACGTCCTGACTTTC CASSLDPQGVSGANVLTF
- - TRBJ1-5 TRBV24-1 TGTGCCACCAGTCTGGTGGAAGGGAGGGTACAGCCCCAGCATTTT CATSLVEGRVQPQHF
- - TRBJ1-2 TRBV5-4 TGTGCCAGCAGCTCTGACAGCGTCTATGGCTACACCTTC CASSSDSVYGYTF
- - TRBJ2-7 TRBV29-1 TGCAGCGCCCGGAATACAGGGCACGAGCAGTACTTC CSARNTGHEQYF
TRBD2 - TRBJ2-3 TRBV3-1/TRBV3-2 TGTGCCAGCAGCCAACGGTCGGGGGGGGTCACAGATACGCAGTATTTT CASSQRSGGVTDTQYF
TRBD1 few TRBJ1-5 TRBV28 TGTGCCAGCAGTCTAGGACAGGGAAGCAATCAGCCCCAGCATTTT CASSLGQGSNQPQHF
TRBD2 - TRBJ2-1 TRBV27 TGTGCCAGCAGCTTGAATGGGGGGGTATACAATGAGCAGTTCTTC CASSLNGGVYNEQFF
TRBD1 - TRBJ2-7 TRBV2 TGTGCCAGCAGTCGGGGACAGGGCGGACCCTACGAGCAGTACTTC CASSRGQGGPYEQYF